This is a list of T cell receptor beta chains from one sample in a study of blood T cell repertoires in COVID-19. Assay used: immunoSEQ multiplex PCR; TCRdb lists only in-frame clones, some missing. The table lists about 190,000 clones, around 78% of them singletons. Sequencing was done on a sample of peripheral blood. The receptors derive from a woman older than 75 with active or convalescent COVID-19. Each CDR3 is given with its conserved first and last residue. A D gene is named only where the DNA matches it firmly. The size field is filled for only some rows; it gives once, few, many or a size class.

clone size: -
J gene: TRBJ1-2
V gene: TRBV28
D gene: TRBD1
CDR3 DNA: TGTGCCAGCAGTTTAGGGCAGGGGGGTTTCTATGGCTACACCTTC
CDR3 protein: CASSLGQGGFYGYTF

clone size: once
J gene: TRBJ2-5
V gene: TRBV5-1
D gene: -
CDR3 DNA: TGCGCCAGCAGCATACAGGGGAGGGAGACCCAGTACTTC
CDR3 protein: CASSIQGRETQYF

clone size: few
J gene: TRBJ2-5
V gene: TRBV5-6
D gene: TRBD2
CDR3 DNA: TGTGCCAGCAGCCCGGGGGGGGCCCAAGAGACCCAGTACTTC
CDR3 protein: CASSPGGAQETQYF

clone size: -
J gene: TRBJ1-2
V gene: TRBV27
D gene: -
CDR3 DNA: TGTGCCAGCAGTTTAGGGGAGGGCAGGCCTAACTATGGCTACACCTTC
CDR3 protein: CASSLGEGRPNYGYTF

clone size: -
J gene: TRBJ2-4
V gene: TRBV4-2
D gene: -
CDR3 DNA: TGTGCCAGCAGTCGAACCTGGGCGACCAAAAACATTCAGTACTTC
CDR3 protein: CASSRTWATKNIQYF

clone size: few
J gene: TRBJ2-3
V gene: TRBV5-8
D gene: TRBD1
CDR3 DNA: TGTGCCAGCAGCTCGGGACAGGTTGGAGATACGCAGTATTTT
CDR3 protein: CASSSGQVGDTQYF

clone size: -
J gene: TRBJ1-3
V gene: TRBV5-1
D gene: -
CDR3 DNA: TGCGCCAGCAGCCCACGACAAGGGAGCGCTGGAAACACCATATATTTT
CDR3 protein: CASSPRQGSAGNTIYF

clone size: -
J gene: TRBJ2-1
V gene: TRBV3-1/TRBV3-2
D gene: TRBD2
CDR3 DNA: TGTGCCAGCAGCCCTGGACTAGCGTCAGGTGAGCAGTTCTTC
CDR3 protein: CASSPGLASGEQFF

clone size: -
J gene: TRBJ1-2
V gene: TRBV27
D gene: TRBD1
CDR3 DNA: TGTGCCAGCAGTTTAGGACAGGGGAACTATGGCTACACCTTC
CDR3 protein: CASSLGQGNYGYTF

clone size: -
J gene: TRBJ2-7
V gene: TRBV5-6
D gene: TRBD2
CDR3 DNA: TGTGCCAGCAGCATCGGGGGGAGGGTCTACGAGCAGTACTTC
CDR3 protein: CASSIGGRVYEQYF

clone size: once
J gene: TRBJ2-3
V gene: TRBV27
D gene: -
CDR3 DNA: TGTGCCAGCAGTTCCAGGGGCACAGATACGCAGTATTTT
CDR3 protein: CASSSRGTDTQYF

clone size: -
J gene: TRBJ1-1
V gene: TRBV19
D gene: TRBD1
CDR3 DNA: TGTGCCAGTAGTAGAACCCCCACAGGGGGCCGGACTGAAGCTTTCTTT
CDR3 protein: CASSRTPTGGRTEAFF

clone size: -
J gene: TRBJ1-4
V gene: TRBV7-8
D gene: TRBD1
CDR3 DNA: TGTGCCAGCAGCCCCCACGGGACAGGGGATGAAAAACTGTTTTTT
CDR3 protein: CASSPHGTGDEKLFF

clone size: -
J gene: TRBJ2-7
V gene: TRBV5-6
D gene: -
CDR3 DNA: TGTGCCAGCAGCCAAACCGGGTGGGGGGTTTTAACCTACGAGCAGTACTTC
CDR3 protein: CASSQTGWGVLTYEQYF

clone size: few
J gene: TRBJ1-6
V gene: TRBV4-1
D gene: -
CDR3 DNA: TGCGCCAGCAGCCAAGACCCCGCAGGCAATTCACCCCTCCACTTT
CDR3 protein: CASSQDPAGNSPLHF

clone size: -
J gene: TRBJ2-3
V gene: TRBV24-1
D gene: TRBD1
CDR3 DNA: TGTGCCACCAGTGACTACGACAGGGGCCCCGATACGCAGTATTTT
CDR3 protein: CATSDYDRGPDTQYF

clone size: -
J gene: TRBJ1-2
V gene: TRBV28
D gene: -
CDR3 DNA: TGTGCCAGCGGGATCGGGGAGGAAGGCTACACCTTC
CDR3 protein: CASGIGEEGYTF

clone size: -
J gene: TRBJ2-2
V gene: TRBV4-1
D gene: -
CDR3 DNA: TGCGCCAGCAGCCAAGTTGGCGTGGGGCGAACCGGGGAGCTGTTTTTT
CDR3 protein: CASSQVGVGRTGELFF

clone size: -
J gene: TRBJ1-4
V gene: TRBV7-8
D gene: -
CDR3 DNA: TGTGCCAGCAGCTTAGCTTCGAGCGGCCCTGAAAAACTGTTTTTT
CDR3 protein: CASSLASSGPEKLFF

clone size: -
J gene: TRBJ2-7
V gene: TRBV9
D gene: TRBD1
CDR3 DNA: TGTGCCAGCAGCGTAGAGGGACAGGGTGCTGGGGAGCAGTACTTC
CDR3 protein: CASSVEGQGAGEQYF

clone size: -
J gene: TRBJ2-3
V gene: TRBV5-1
D gene: TRBD2
CDR3 DNA: TGCGCCAGCAGCGCGGGACTAGCGGGGGTAGATCACACAGATACGCAGTATTTT
CDR3 protein: CASSAGLAGVDHTDTQYF

clone size: -
J gene: TRBJ2-4
V gene: TRBV7-9
D gene: TRBD1
CDR3 DNA: TGTGCCAGCAGCCCCCCGGGACAGGGGGCTCTTGCCATTCAGTACTTC
CDR3 protein: CASSPPGQGALAIQYF

clone size: -
J gene: TRBJ1-4
V gene: TRBV5-1
D gene: TRBD1
CDR3 DNA: TGCGCCAGCATGGTGTCGGAGGGGGCAGGAAAACTGTTTTTT
CDR3 protein: CASMVSEGAGKLFF

clone size: -
J gene: TRBJ1-2
V gene: TRBV5-1
D gene: TRBD1
CDR3 DNA: TGCGCCAGCAGCGCGGGGGGGACAGGGGACTATGGCTACACCTTC
CDR3 protein: CASSAGGTGDYGYTF

clone size: few
J gene: TRBJ2-2
V gene: TRBV6-5
D gene: -
CDR3 DNA: TGTGCCAGCAGTTACTCGACTAGAAACACCGGGGAGCTGTTTTTT
CDR3 protein: CASSYSTRNTGELFF

clone size: -
J gene: TRBJ2-2
V gene: TRBV6-5
D gene: TRBD1
CDR3 DNA: TGTGCCGCACAAAAACAGGGGCAGAACACCGGGGAGCTGTTTTTT
CDR3 protein: CAAQKQGQNTGELFF

clone size: few
J gene: TRBJ2-7
V gene: TRBV7-8
D gene: -
CDR3 DNA: TGTGCCAGCAGCTTAGGACTGGTGATGAGGGCGAGTATGCCCTACGAGCAGTACTTC
CDR3 protein: CASSLGLVMRASMPYEQYF

clone size: -
J gene: TRBJ1-1
V gene: TRBV5-5
D gene: -
CDR3 DNA: TGTGCCAGCAGCTTTGAGGGTCTGAGAATCACTGAAGCTTTCTTT
CDR3 protein: CASSFEGLRITEAFF

clone size: -
J gene: TRBJ1-2
V gene: TRBV2
D gene: TRBD1
CDR3 DNA: TGTGCCAGCAGGGACGACAGGGTTGGCTACACCTTC
CDR3 protein: CASRDDRVGYTF

clone size: -
J gene: TRBJ1-6
V gene: TRBV30
D gene: TRBD1
CDR3 DNA: TGTGCACTCGGGACAGCGTATAATTCACCCCTCCACTTT
CDR3 protein: CALGTAYNSPLHF

clone size: -
J gene: TRBJ2-2
V gene: TRBV5-6
D gene: TRBD1
CDR3 DNA: TGTGCCAGCAGCTTGCTGACAGGGAGAACCGGGGAGCTGTTTTTT
CDR3 protein: CASSLLTGRTGELFF

clone size: -
J gene: TRBJ2-5
V gene: TRBV19
D gene: -
CDR3 DNA: TGTGCCAGCGGACAGTCCCAAGAGACCCAGTACTTC
CDR3 protein: CASGQSQETQYF

clone size: few
J gene: TRBJ2-7
V gene: TRBV28
D gene: TRBD1
CDR3 DNA: TGTGCCAGCAGTATAAGGGGGCCTACCTCCTACGAGCAGTACTTC
CDR3 protein: CASSIRGPTSYEQYF

clone size: -
J gene: TRBJ2-7
V gene: TRBV19
D gene: -
CDR3 DNA: TGTGCCAGTAGGACTCCCAGTGGCTCCTACGAGCAGTACTTC
CDR3 protein: CASRTPSGSYEQYF

clone size: -
J gene: TRBJ2-1
V gene: TRBV27
D gene: TRBD1
CDR3 DNA: TGTGCCAGCTACGGACAGGGTCGCAATGAGCAGTTCTTC
CDR3 protein: CASYGQGRNEQFF

clone size: -
J gene: TRBJ1-4
V gene: TRBV19
D gene: TRBD1
CDR3 DNA: TGTGCCAGTAGGAAACAGGGGGCGGTGGAGGAAGAAAAACTGTTTTTT
CDR3 protein: CASRKQGAVEEEKLFF

clone size: -
J gene: TRBJ2-1
V gene: TRBV9
D gene: -
CDR3 DNA: TGTGCCAGCAGCAACTTCCAGGGCCTTTACAATGAGCAGTTCTTC
CDR3 protein: CASSNFQGLYNEQFF

clone size: few
J gene: TRBJ2-1
V gene: TRBV5-6
D gene: TRBD2
CDR3 DNA: TGTGCCAGCAGCTTCAAACTGTCACTAGCGGGGGGGCAAATCAATGAGCAGTTCTTC
CDR3 protein: CASSFKLSLAGGQINEQFF

clone size: -
J gene: TRBJ1-2
V gene: TRBV7-8
D gene: -
CDR3 DNA: TGTGCCAGCAGTCCAGGGGAAACCAATCTCTATCGCTACACCTTC
CDR3 protein: CASSPGETNLYRYTF